Sequencing of this T cell receptor beta chain was carried out in a study of long-term antiretroviral therapy in people with HIV. Researchers ran immunoSEQ v3.0 at survey level. Repertoires were generated with immunoSEQ multiplex PCR, while TCRdb's copy carries only in-frame clones and drops some. The sample contains about 17,000 clones, around 81% of which appear only once. Germline CDR1 is KGHSH and CDR2 is LQKENI. Trimming pared 1 base from V and 3 bases from J, leaving 12 bases between. There are 15 residues in the CDR3. This rearrangement joins TRBV18 to TRBJ1-2; D perhaps matches TRBD1 (5 bases). Sample: unsorted PBMCs, taken 0.3 years before starting antiretroviral therapy. The source is a man aged 45-65 years with HIV. The CDR3 region is CASSPRVGGDYGYTF. CDR3 in DNA: TGTGCCAGCTCACCACGGGTCGGGGGTGACTATGGCTACACCTTC.